Included here is one T cell receptor (beta chain) sequence, with context. Source study methods: Estimation of nucleated cell counts was performed using reference gene primer amplification. Libraries were prepared by immunoSEQ multiplex PCR; TCRdb keeps only in-frame clonotypes and omits some of them. V and J calls and clone size are as listed in that table; D and trimming were resolved from the DNA. The data show some 51,000 clones, 75% to 90% seen once. This CDR3 has 17 amino acids. J gave up 0 bases and V 0 bases, and 7 bases lay outside the gene matches. The V gene's germline CDR1 is SGDLS and CDR2 YYNGEE. The data were taken from a study of blood T cell repertoires in COVID-19. On the study more broadly: Acute-phase and convalescent COVID-19 samples originated in the United States, Italy and Spain. T cells, B-cell-depleted T cells, or PBMCs supplied cDNA or gDNA.

Specimen: peripheral blood. The J gene is TRBJ2-7, the V gene TRBV9; 9 bases line up with TRBD1. This sequence originates from a man in his 60s with acute or convalescent COVID-19. CDR3 sequence (DNA): TGTGCCAGCAGCGTAGGGACAGGGGCCCTAAACTCCTACGAGCAGTACTTC. Translated: CASSVGTGALNSYEQYF.